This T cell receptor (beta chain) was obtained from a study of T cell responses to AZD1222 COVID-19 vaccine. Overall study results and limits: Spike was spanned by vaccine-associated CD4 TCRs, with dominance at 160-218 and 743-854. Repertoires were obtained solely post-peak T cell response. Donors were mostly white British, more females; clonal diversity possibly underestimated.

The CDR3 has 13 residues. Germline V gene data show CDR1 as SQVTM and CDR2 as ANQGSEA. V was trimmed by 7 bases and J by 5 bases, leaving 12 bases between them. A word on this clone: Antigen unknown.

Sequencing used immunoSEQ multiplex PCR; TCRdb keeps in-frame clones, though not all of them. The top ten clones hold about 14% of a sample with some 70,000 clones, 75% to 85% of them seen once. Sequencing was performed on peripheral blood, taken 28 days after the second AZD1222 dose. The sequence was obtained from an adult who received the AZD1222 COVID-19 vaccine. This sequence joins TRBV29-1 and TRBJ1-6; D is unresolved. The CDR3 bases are TGCAGCGCCAGGTGGGGAGATAATTCACCCCTCCACTTT. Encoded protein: CSARWGDNSPLHF.